This T cell receptor beta chain came from a study of shared clonotypes between healthy human individuals. This CDR3 has 16 residues. Germline V gene sequence: CDR1 MNHNY, CDR2 SVGAGI (reference sequence). Trimming cost V 4 bases and J 0 bases, with 16 bases left between them. Here immunoSEQ multiplex PCR was the method, and the copy in TCRdb shows in-frame clones only, minus some. This table holds roughly 2 million clones, 90% to 96% found once. This clone was recorded once. This TCR was sampled from a man between 18 and 29 years old in good health. The sequenced sample consisted of naive CD4+ T cells sorted from blood. Subset noted: CD45RA+ positively selected. This chain links TRBV6-6 with TRBJ2-7; D may be TRBD2 (5 bases). The CDR3 DNA is TGTGCCAGCAGTTCCCTCGGACTTCTAAGCTCCTACGAGCAGTACTTC. This encodes CASSSLGLLSSYEQYF.